What follows are 11 T cell receptor beta chains derived from one specimen sequenced in a study of blood T cell repertoires in COVID-19. Clones were read by immunoSEQ multiplex PCR, and TCRdb kept only the in-frame ones, dropping some. The sample holds about 70,000 clones, more than 75% seen once. Sequencing was carried out using peripheral blood. All receptors come from a woman aged 55-69 years with acute or convalescent COVID-19.

The chain couples TRBV7-3 to TRBJ2-2, with D unclear. This CDR3 region has 16 residues. CDR1 and CDR2 (germline): SGHTA, FQGTGA. The V end lost 1 base, the J end lost 2 bases, and 11 bases lay between the germline ends. CDR3 amino acids: CASSLSGSKNTGELFF. In DNA, the CDR3 is TGTGCCAGCAGCTTAAGTGGTAGCAAAAACACCGGGGAGCTGTTTTTT. The full variable domain, its missing parts supplied by reference TRBV7-3 and TRBJ2-2, is GAGVSQTPSNKVTEKGKYVELRCDPISGHTALYWYRQSLGQGPEFLIYFQGTGAADDSGLPNDRFFAVRPEGSVSTLKIQRTERGDSAVYLCASSLSGSKNTGELFFGEGSRLTVL.

V is TRBV7-9 and J is TRBJ1-4; D remains ambiguous. From germline, CDR1 is SEHNR and CDR2 FQNEAQ (reference sequence). The ends were cut back, 7 bases at V and 7 bases at J, with 10 bases in the middle. The length of the CDR3 is 12 residues. In nucleotides, the CDR3 is TGTGCCAGCACTGGGGAGGGTGAAAAACTGTTTTTT. Translated: CASTGEGEKLFF. The complete variable domain, with remaining parts taken from reference TRBV7-9 and TRBJ1-4, reads DTGVSQNPRHKITKRGQNVTFRCDPISEHNRLYWYRQTLGQGPEFLTYFQNEAQLEKSRLLSDRFSAERPKGSFSTLEIQRTEQGDSAMYLCASTGEGEKLFFGSGTQLSVL.

The chain carries TRBV5-5 and TRBJ2-7; 10 nucleotides agree with TRBD1. Germline trimming cut 4 bases from V and 4 bases from J; bases unmatched to any gene: 5. CDR1 SGHKS and CDR2 YYEKEE come from the germline V gene (reference sequence). The CDR3 length is 14 residues. In nucleotides, the CDR3 is TGTGCCAGCAGCCGGGGGACAGGGGATTACGAGCAGTACTTC. Its translation: CASSRGTGDYEQYF.

This chain connects TRBV30 to TRBJ1-4; 7 bases line up with TRBD1. V gave up 5 bases and J gave up 8 bases; unmatched junction bases: 17. The CDR3 totals 16 residues. Germline-derived CDR1 and CDR2 are GTSNPN and SVGIG (reference sequence). DNA for the CDR3: TGTGCCTGGGAGAAACGTGTAAGGGGGCTTCAGGAAAAACTGTTTTTT. Protein: CAWEKRVRGLQEKLFF.

This clone was seen only a few times. The V gene is TRBV2, the J gene TRBJ1-4; no definite D call. Deletions cut 2 bases from V and 8 bases from J, with 15 bases between. Germline V CDR1 and CDR2: SNHLY, FYNNEI. This CDR3 region has 15 residues. The CDR3 bases are TGTGCCAGCAGTGAACCGAGGGTAGCAGAGGAAAAACTGTTTTTT. Translation: CASSEPRVAEEKLFF.

This sequence joins TRBV5-1 and TRBJ1-4; D perhaps matches TRBD1 (6 bases). The CDR3 consists of 14 residues. The germline V gene encodes CDR1 SGHRS and CDR2 YFSETQ. V was shortened by 4 bases and J by 8 bases, with 15 bases between the two germline ends. The CDR3 region is CASSGGQVEEKLFF. The CDR3 DNA is TGCGCCAGCAGCGGGGGACAAGTGGAGGAAAAACTGTTTTTT.

The chain couples TRBV7-9 to TRBJ2-3; 12 bases match TRBD2. Germline V lookup: CDR1 SEHNR, CDR2 FQNEAQ (reference sequence). The ends lost 5 bases at V and 5 bases at J; junction bases unmatched: 8. The CDR3 totals 16 residues. CDR3 bases: TGTGCCAGCAGCGATGCTAGCGGGGGGGAGGAAGATACGCAGTATTTT. Residues: CASSDASGGEEDTQYF.

The chain links TRBV5-6 to TRBJ2-1, with TRBD2 matching 8 bases. Germline lookup yields CDR1 SGHDT and CDR2 YYEEEE. CDR3 length equals 15 residues. Trimming at V came to 4 bases and at J to 4 bases, leaving 7 bases not matched to a gene. The CDR3 protein is CASSQPGGRYNEQFF. For the CDR3, the DNA is TGTGCCAGCAGCCAACCGGGGGGGCGGTACAATGAGCAGTTCTTC.

V gene TRBV6-5 combines with J gene TRBJ1-5, with D tentatively TRBD1 (5 bases). The V end lost 7 bases, the J end lost 4 bases, and 11 bases lay between the germline ends. The CDR3 runs to 13 residues. Germline V gene sequence: CDR1 MNHEY, CDR2 SVGAGI. DNA for the CDR3: TGTGCCAGCACTCCCGGGGGGAATCAGCCCCAGCATTTT. Translated, it gives CASTPGGNQPQHF.

This clone was seen only a few times. The chain has TRBV6-5 and TRBJ1-2; D gene ambiguous. Between the trimmed V and J ends, which lost 6 bases and 8 bases, there was a span of 19 bases. Germline V gives CDR1 MNHEY, CDR2 SVGAGI. CDR3 length: 14 amino acids. CDR3 sequence (DNA): TGTGCCAGCAGAACGGGGTCCGTCGTCGGCGGCTACACCTTC. Its protein product is CASRTGSVVGGYTF.

This clone appeared a single time. This sequence joins TRBV6-5 and TRBJ1-2; TRBD1 aligns across 7 bases. V lost 1 base and J lost 3; bases outside the gene matches: 2. This CDR3 spans 14 amino acids. Germline loops: CDR1 MNHEY, CDR2 SVGAGI. CDR3 bases: TGTGCCAGCAGTTACTGGACAGGCGACTATGGCTACACCTTC. As protein: CASSYWTGDYGYTF.